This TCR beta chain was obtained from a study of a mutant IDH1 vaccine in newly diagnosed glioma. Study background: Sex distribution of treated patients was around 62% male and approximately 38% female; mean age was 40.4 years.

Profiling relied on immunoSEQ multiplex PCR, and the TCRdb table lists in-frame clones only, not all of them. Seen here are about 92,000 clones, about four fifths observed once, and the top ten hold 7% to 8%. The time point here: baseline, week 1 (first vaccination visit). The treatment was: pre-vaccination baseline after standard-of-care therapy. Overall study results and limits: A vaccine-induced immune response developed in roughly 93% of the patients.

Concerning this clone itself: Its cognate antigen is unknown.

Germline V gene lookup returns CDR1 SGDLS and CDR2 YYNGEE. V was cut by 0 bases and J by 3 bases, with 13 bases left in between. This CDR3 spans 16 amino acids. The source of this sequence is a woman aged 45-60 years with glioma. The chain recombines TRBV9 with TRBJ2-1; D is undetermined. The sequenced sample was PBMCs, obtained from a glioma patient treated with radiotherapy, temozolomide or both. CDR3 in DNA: TGTGCCAGCAGCGTAGCTGGGCCAGGTGTCTACAATGAGCAGTTCTTC. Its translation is CASSVAGPGVYNEQFF.